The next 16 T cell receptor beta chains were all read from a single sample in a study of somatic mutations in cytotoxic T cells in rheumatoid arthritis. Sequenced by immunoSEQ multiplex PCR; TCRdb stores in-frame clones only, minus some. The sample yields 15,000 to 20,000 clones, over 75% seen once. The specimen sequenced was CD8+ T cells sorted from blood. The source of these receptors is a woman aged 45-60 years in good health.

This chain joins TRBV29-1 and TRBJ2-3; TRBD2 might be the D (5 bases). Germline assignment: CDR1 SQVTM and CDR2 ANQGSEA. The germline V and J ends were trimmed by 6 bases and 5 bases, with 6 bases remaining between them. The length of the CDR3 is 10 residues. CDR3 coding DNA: TGCAGCGTCGGAGGAGATACGCAGTATTTT. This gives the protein CSVGGDTQYF.

CDR3 in amino acids: CASSLGRMEQYF. DNA for the CDR3: TGTGCCAGCAGCTTAGGACGTATGGAGCAGTACTTC. The chain employs TRBV13 and TRBJ2-7; D call uncertain. There are 12 residues in the CDR3. The germline V and J ends were trimmed by 0 bases and 7 bases, with 7 bases remaining between them. Germline V gene data show CDR1 as PRHDT and CDR2 as FYEKMQ (reference sequence).

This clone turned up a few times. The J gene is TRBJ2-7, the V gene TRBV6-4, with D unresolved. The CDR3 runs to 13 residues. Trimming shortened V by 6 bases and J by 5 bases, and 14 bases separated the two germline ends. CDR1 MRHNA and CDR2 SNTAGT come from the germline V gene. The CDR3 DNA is TGTGCCAGCAGCCCGCTTCATGCCCACGAGCAGTACTTC. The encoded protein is CASSPLHAHEQYF.

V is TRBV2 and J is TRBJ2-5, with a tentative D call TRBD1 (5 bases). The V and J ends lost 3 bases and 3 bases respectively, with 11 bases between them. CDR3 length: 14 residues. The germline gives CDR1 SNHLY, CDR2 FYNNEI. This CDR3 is CASSDTLGEETQYF. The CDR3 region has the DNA TGTGCCAGCAGTGACACTTTAGGGGAAGAGACCCAGTACTTC. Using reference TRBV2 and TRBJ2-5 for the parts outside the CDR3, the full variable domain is EPEVTQTPSHQVTQMGQEVILRCVPISNHLYFYWYRQILGQKVEFLVSFYNNEISEKSEIFDDQFSVERPDGSNFTLKIRSTKLEDSAMYFCASSDTLGEETQYFGPGTRLLVL.

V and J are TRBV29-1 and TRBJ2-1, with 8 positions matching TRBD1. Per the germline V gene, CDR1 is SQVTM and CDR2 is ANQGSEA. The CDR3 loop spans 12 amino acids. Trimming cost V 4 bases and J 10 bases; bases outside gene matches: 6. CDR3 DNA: TGCAGCGTTGCCTGGACAGGGAGCGAGCAGTTCTTC. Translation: CSVAWTGSEQFF.

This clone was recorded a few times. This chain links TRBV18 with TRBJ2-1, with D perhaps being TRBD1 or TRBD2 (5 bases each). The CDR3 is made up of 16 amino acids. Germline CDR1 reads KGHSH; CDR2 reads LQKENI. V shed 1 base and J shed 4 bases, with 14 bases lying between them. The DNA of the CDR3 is TGTGCCAGCTCACCACGGGACCACCAGGGTTACAATGAGCAGTTCTTC. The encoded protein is CASSPRDHQGYNEQFF.

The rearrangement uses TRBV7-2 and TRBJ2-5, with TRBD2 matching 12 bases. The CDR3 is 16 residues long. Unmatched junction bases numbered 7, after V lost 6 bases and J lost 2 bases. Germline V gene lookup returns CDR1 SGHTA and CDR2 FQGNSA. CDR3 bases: TGTGCCAGCAGGCTACTAGCGGGGGGACAACAAGAGACCCAGTACTTC. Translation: CASRLLAGGQQETQYF.

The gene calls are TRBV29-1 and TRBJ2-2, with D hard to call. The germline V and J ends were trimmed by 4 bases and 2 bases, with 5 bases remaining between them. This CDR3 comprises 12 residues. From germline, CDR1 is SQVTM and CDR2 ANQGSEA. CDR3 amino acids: CSVVRNTGELFF. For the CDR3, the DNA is TGCAGCGTTGTAAGAAACACCGGGGAGCTGTTTTTT.

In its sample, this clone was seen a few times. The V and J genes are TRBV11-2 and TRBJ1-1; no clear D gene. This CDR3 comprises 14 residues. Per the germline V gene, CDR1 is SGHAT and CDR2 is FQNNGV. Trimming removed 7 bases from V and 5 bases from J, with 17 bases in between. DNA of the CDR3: TGTGCCAGCATCCTGTATGGCCCTCGAACTGAAGCTTTCTTT. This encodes CASILYGPRTEAFF.

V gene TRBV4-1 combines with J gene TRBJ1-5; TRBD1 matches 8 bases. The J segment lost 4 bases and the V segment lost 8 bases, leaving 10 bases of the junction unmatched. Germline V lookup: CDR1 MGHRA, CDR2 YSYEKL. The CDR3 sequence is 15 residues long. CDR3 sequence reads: CASRLSGQENQPQHF. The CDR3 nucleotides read TGCGCCAGCCGCCTTTCGGGACAGGAAAATCAGCCCCAGCATTTT.

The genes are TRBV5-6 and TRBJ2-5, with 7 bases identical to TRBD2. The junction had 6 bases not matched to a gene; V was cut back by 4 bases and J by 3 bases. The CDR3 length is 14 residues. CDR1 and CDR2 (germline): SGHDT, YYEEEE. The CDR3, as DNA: TGTGCCAGCAGCAATGGACTAGTGAAAGAGACCCAGTACTTC. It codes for CASSNGLVKETQYF.

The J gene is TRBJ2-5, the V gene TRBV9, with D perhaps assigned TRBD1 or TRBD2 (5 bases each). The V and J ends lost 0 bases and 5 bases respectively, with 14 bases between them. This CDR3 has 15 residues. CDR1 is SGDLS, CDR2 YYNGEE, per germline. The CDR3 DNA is TGTGCCAGCAGCGTAGGAGGGACGCATATGGAGACCCAGTACTTC. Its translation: CASSVGGTHMETQYF.

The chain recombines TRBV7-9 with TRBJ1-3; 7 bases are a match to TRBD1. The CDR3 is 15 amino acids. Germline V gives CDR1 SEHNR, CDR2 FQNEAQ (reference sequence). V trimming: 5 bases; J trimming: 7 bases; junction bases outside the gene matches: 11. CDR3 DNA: TGTGCCAGCAGCCATACAGGGGAAGATTCGAACACCATATATTTT. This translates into CASSHTGEDSNTIYF. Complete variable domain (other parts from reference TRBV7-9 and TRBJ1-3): DTGVSQNPRHKITKRGQNVTFRCDPISEHNRLYWYRQTLGQGPEFLTYFQNEAQLEKSRLLSDRFSAERPKGSFSTLEIQRTEQGDSAMYLCASSHTGEDSNTIYFGEGSWLTVV.

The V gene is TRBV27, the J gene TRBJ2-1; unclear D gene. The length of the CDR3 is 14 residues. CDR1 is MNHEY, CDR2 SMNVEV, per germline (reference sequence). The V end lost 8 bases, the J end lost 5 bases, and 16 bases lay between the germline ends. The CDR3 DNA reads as TGTGCCAGCCGGAGCGACGGGTTAGACAATGAGCAGTTCTTC. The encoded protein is CASRSDGLDNEQFF.

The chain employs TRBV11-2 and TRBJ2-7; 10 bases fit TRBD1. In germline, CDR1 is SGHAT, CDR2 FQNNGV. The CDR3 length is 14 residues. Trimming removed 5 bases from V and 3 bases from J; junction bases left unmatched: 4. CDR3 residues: CASSQGQGGYEQYF. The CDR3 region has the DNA TGTGCCAGCAGCCAAGGACAGGGGGGCTACGAGCAGTACTTC. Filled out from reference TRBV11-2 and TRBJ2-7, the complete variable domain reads EAGVAQSPRYKIIEKRQSVAFWCNPISGHATLYWYQQILGQGPKLLIQFQNNGVVDDSQLPKDRFSAERLKGVDSTLKIQPAKLEDSAVYLCASSQGQGGYEQYFGPGTRLTVT.

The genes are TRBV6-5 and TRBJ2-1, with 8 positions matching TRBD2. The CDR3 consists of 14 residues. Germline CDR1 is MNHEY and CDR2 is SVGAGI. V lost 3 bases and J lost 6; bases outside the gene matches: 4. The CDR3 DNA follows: TGTGCCAGCAGTTATAACGGGAGGGGCAATGAGCAGTTCTTC. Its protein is CASSYNGRGNEQFF.